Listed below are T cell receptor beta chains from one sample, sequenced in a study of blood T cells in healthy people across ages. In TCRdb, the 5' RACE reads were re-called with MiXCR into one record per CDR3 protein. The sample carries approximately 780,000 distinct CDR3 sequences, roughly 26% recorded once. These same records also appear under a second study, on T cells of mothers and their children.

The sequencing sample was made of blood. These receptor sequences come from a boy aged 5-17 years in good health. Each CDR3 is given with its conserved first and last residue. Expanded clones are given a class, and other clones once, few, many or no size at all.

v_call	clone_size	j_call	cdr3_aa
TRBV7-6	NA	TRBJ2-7	CASSARAGEQYF
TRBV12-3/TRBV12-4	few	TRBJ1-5	CASSREGGGNQPQHF
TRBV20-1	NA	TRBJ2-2	CSARGGGAAGELFF
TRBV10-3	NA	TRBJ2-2	CAIAGDARELFF
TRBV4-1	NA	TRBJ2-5	CASSQGLAGTQYF
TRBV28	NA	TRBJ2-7	CASSYTLQGSYEQYF
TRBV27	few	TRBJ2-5	CASSLKASWHLGETQYF
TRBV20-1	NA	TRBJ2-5	CSAIYRELMTQYF
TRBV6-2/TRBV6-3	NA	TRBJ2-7	CASSLPGQGWYEQYF
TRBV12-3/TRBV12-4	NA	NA	CASSLHPSGGETQYF
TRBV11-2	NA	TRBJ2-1	CASSPVAHNEQFF
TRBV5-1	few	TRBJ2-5	CASSSTGGWQETQYF
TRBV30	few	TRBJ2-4	CAWSVGVSNIQYF
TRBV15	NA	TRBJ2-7	CATSRYYGTSETYEQYF
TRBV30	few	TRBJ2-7	CAWSPKPGQGAREQYF
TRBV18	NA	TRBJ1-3	CASSPSAGGNTIYF
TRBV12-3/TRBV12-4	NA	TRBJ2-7	CASSHLGVAFYEQYF